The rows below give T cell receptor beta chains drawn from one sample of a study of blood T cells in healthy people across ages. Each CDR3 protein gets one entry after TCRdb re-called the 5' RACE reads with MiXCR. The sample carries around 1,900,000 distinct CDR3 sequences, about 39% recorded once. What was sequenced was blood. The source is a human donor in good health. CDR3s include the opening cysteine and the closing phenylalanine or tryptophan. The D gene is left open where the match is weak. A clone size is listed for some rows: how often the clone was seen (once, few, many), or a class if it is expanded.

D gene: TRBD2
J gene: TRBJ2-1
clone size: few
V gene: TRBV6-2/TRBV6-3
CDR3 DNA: TGTGCCAGCAGTTGGACTAGCGGGGGATCCTACAATGAGCAGTTCTTC
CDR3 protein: CASSWTSGGSYNEQFF

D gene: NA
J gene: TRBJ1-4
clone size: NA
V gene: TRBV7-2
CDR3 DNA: TGTGCCAGCAGCTTAGTAGCGGATACAACTAATGAAAAACTGTTTTTT
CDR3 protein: CASSLVADTTNEKLFF

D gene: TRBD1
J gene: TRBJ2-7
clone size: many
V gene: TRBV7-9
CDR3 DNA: TGTGCCAGCAGCCTCTACCTGACAGGGGGCGTTATCTACGAGCAGTACTTC
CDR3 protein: CASSLYLTGGVIYEQYF

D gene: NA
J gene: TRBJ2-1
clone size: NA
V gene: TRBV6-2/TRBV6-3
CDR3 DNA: TGTGCCAGCAGTGCAAGGACCAATGAGCAGTTCTTC
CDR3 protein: CASSARTNEQFF

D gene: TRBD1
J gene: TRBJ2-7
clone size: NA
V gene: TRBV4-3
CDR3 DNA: TGCGCCAGCAGCCAAGATGGGGACAGGACCTACGAGCAGTACTTC
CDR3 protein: CASSQDGDRTYEQYF

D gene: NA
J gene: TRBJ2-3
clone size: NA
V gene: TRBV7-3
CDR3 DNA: TGTGCCAGCAGCCTCAATCGCGGGTCCACAGATACGCAGTATTTT
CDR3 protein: CASSLNRGSTDTQYF

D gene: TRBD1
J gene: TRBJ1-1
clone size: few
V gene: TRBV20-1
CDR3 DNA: TGCAGGCCTTGGGGGACAGGGGATGAAGCTTTCTTT
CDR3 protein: CRPWGTGDEAFF

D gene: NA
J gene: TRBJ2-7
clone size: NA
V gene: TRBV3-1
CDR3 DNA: TGTGCCAGCAGCCAGAGGGACGGAAAGAGCTCCTACGAGCAGTACTTC
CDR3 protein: CASSQRDGKSSYEQYF

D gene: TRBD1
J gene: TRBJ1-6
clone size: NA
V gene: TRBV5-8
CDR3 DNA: TGTGCCAGCAGCCTTTGGCCCGGGACAGGGGGAACTGTCCCCAATTCACCCCTCCACTTT
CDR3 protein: CASSLWPGTGGTVPNSPLHF

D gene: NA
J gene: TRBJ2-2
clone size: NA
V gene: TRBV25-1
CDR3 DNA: TGTGCCAGCTCCGACCCCTCGCAGGGTCCTGCGAACACCGGGGAGCTGTTTTTT
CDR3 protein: CASSDPSQGPANTGELFF

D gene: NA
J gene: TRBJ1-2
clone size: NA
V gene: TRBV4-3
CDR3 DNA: TGCGCCAGCAGCCAAGGGGCCACAGGCCTCTATGGCTACACCTTC
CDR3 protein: CASSQGATGLYGYTF

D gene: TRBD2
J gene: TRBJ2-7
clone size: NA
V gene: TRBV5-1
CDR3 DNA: TGCGCCAGCAGCTTGGCCGGGACTAGCGGTCGCGAGCAGTACTTC
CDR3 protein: CASSLAGTSGREQYF

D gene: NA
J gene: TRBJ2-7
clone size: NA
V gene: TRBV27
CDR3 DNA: TGTGCCAGCAGTTACTCCCCCGGGACGGGAGCCTACGAGCAGTACTTC
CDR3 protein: CASSYSPGTGAYEQYF

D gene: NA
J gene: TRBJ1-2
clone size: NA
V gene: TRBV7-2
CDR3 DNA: TGTGCCAGCAGCTTAGCCGCGGGGTCTCGCATGGGTGGCTACACCTTC
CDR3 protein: CASSLAAGSRMGGYTF

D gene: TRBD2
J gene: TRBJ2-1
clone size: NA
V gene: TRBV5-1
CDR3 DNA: TGCGCCAGCAGCTTGGCGGTTAGCGGGGCAGATGAGCAGTTCTTC
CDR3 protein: CASSLAVSGADEQFF

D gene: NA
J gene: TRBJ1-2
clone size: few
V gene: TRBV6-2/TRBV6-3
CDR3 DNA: TGTGCCAGCAGCAACCCCTCGTATGGCTACACCTTC
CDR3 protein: CASSNPSYGYTF

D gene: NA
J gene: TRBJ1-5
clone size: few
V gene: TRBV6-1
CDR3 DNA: TGTGCCAGCAGTGATAGGGGGGGGGAGTATCAGCCCCAGCATTTT
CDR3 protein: CASSDRGGEYQPQHF

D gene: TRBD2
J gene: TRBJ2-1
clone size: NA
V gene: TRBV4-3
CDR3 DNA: TGCGCCAGCAGCCTACTCAGCGGGGCCTCGCTGTTCTTC
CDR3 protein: CASSLLSGASLFF

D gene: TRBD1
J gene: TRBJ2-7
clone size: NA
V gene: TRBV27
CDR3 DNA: TGTGCCAGCAGTTTAGCCGTTTCCGGGACAGGGAGAAGCGAGCAGTACTTC
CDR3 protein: CASSLAVSGTGRSEQYF

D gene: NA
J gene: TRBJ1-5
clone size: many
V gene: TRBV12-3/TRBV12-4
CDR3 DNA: TGTGCCAGCAGTTTAGGAGTTCAGCCCCAGCATTTT
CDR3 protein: CASSLGVQPQHF

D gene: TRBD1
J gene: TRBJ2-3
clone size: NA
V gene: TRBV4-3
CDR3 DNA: TGCGCCAGCAGCTCACCACAGGGGGGAGTCACAGATACGCAGTATTTT
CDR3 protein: CASSSPQGGVTDTQYF

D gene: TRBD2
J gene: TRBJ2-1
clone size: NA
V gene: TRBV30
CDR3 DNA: TGTGCCTTGACACTAGCGGGAGTTTTAAATGAGCAGTTCTTC
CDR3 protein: CALTLAGVLNEQFF

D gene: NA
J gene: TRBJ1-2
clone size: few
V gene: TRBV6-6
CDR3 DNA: TGTGCCAGCAGTTCCCGAGGGACCGCGAGTGGCTACACCTTC
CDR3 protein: CASSSRGTASGYTF

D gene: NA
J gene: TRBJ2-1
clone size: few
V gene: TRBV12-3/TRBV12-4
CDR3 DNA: TGTGCCAGCAGTTTAGGGGGGACTTACGAGTTCTTC
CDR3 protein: CASSLGGTYEFF

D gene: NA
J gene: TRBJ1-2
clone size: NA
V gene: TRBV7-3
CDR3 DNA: TGTGCCAGCAGCTTAATCGGGGGGGGGAATGGCTACACCTTC
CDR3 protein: CASSLIGGGNGYTF

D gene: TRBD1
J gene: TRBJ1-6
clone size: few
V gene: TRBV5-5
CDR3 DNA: TGTGCCAGCAGCTTGACGACCGGGACAGAAAATTCACCCCTCCACTTT
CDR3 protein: CASSLTTGTENSPLHF

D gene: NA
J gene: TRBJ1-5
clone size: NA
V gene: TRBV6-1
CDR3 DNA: TGTGCCAGCAGTGCCTCCCAGGTTTGGCGCAATCAGCCCCAGCATTTT
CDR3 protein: CASSASQVWRNQPQHF

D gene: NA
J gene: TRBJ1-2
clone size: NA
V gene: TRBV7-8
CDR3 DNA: TGTGCCAGCAGCCGGGGGCGCGGAGACAGTGGCTACACCTTC
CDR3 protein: CASSRGRGDSGYTF

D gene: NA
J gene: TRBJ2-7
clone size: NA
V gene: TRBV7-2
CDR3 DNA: TGTGCCAGCAGCTTAGACGGGCAGGGTTGGTACAAGCAGTACTTC
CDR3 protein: CASSLDGQGWYKQYF

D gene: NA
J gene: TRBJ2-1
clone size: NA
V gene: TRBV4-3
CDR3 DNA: TGCGCCAGCAGCCAAGAAACCGTCGACAATGAGCAGTTCTTC
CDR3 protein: CASSQETVDNEQFF

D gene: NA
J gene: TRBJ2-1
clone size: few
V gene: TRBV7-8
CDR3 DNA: TGTGCCAGCAGGTTTGGAGCGATTACCTACAATGGGCAGTTCTTC
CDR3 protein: CASRFGAITYNGQFF

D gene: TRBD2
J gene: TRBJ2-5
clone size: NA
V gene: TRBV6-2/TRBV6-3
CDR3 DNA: TGTGCCAGCAGACGAAGGACGGCCATAGGAGCGGGAGAGCAGTACTTC
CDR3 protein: CASRRRTAIGAGEQYF

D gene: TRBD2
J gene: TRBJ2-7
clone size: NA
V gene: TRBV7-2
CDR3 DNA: TGTGCCGGCAGCCCGGGAGTAGCGGGGCCCTACGAGCAGTACTTC
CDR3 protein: CAGSPGVAGPYEQYF

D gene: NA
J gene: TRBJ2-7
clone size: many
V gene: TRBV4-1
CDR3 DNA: TGCGCCAGCAGCCGGGGGGACTACGAGCAGTACTTC
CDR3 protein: CASSRGDYEQYF

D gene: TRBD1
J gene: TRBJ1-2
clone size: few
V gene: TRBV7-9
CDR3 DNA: TGTGCCAGCAGCACGGGACAGTCAGCCTTCTATGGCTACACCTTC
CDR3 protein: CASSTGQSAFYGYTF

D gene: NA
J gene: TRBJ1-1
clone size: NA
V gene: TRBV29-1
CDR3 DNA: TGCAGCGCTTATATCGGCTCTCCTGAAGCTTTCTTT
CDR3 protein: CSAYIGSPEAFF

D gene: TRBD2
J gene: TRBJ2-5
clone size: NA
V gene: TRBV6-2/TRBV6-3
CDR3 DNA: TGTGCCAGCTCTTACTCACTAGCGGCACAAGAGACCCAGTACTTC
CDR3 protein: CASSYSLAAQETQYF

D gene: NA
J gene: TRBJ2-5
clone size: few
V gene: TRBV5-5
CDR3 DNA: TGTGCCAGCAGCCCCCCTTGGGCCGCGGAGCAGTACTTC
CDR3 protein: CASSPPWAAEQYF

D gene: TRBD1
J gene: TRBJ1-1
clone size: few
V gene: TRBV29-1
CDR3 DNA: TGCAGCATAGCCGGGACAGGGAACACTGAAGCTTTCTTT
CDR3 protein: CSIAGTGNTEAFF

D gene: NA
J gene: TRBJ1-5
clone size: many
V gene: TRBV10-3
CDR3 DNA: TGTGCCATCACAGGGAGTAGCAATCAGCCCCAGCATTTT
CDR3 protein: CAITGSSNQPQHF

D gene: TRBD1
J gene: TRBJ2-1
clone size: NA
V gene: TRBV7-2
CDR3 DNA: TGTGCCAGCAGCTTGATACCGGGACAGGGCGCTGAGCAGTTCTTC
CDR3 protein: CASSLIPGQGAEQFF

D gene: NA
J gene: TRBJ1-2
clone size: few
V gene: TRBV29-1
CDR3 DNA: TGCAGCGTTGAAGTCTGGGGTAGGCTGGGGCAGAAGACTAACTATGGCTACACCTTC
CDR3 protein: CSVEVWGRLGQKTNYGYTF